A selection of T cell receptor beta chains follows, all from one sample in a study of T-cell reconstitution after alpha-beta-depleted transplantation in children. TCRdb redid the calling of the PCR reads with MiXCR, one entry per CDR3 protein. Altogether approximately 210,000 distinct CDR3 sequences are present, roughly 15% being singletons, with the ten largest covering about 12%. Sequenced here: PBMCs from the stem cell graft donor, sampled from the stem cell graft. Receptors were obtained from a human donor who donated a stem cell graft to a child with acute lymphoblastic leukemia. CDR3s include the opening cysteine and the closing phenylalanine or tryptophan. Each record gives: clone size, J gene, V gene, CDR3 protein. Clone sizes are given selectively: once, few, many, or a class where the clone is expanded.

clone_size: -; j_call: TRBJ2-2; v_call: TRBV20-1; cdr3_aa: CSARIPGLAPGELFF
clone_size: many; j_call: TRBJ1-1; v_call: TRBV7-8; cdr3_aa: CASSLTPNPNTEAFF
clone_size: -; j_call: TRBJ2-1; v_call: TRBV3-1; cdr3_aa: CASSQDPTYNEQFF
clone_size: many; j_call: TRBJ2-1; v_call: TRBV5-1; cdr3_aa: CASSFGQSYNEQFF
clone_size: -; j_call: TRBJ2-1; v_call: TRBV20-1; cdr3_aa: CSARASSYNEQFF
clone_size: many; j_call: TRBJ1-1; v_call: TRBV5-1; cdr3_aa: CASSLMGQGLGTEAFF
clone_size: many; j_call: TRBJ2-2; v_call: TRBV7-2; cdr3_aa: CASSLKSGSAGELFF
clone_size: many; j_call: TRBJ2-1; v_call: TRBV20-1; cdr3_aa: CSASVRENEQFF
clone_size: -; j_call: TRBJ2-2; v_call: TRBV4-2; cdr3_aa: CAISLGQLTWELFF
clone_size: -; j_call: TRBJ2-6; v_call: TRBV12-3/TRBV12-4; cdr3_aa: CASRGHYRDSGANVLTF
clone_size: many; j_call: TRBJ2-3; v_call: TRBV24-1; cdr3_aa: CATSLPSTDTQYF
clone_size: many; j_call: TRBJ1-1; v_call: TRBV20-1; cdr3_aa: CSASDLPNTEAFF
clone_size: many; j_call: TRBJ2-5; v_call: TRBV27; cdr3_aa: CASRSLFEGEGETQYF
clone_size: many; j_call: TRBJ2-7; v_call: TRBV9; cdr3_aa: CASSVGTAEPYEQYF
clone_size: many; j_call: TRBJ2-1; v_call: TRBV4-1; cdr3_aa: CASSSRESVEQFF
clone_size: -; j_call: TRBJ2-3; v_call: TRBV27; cdr3_aa: CVGAGGPCTDTQYF
clone_size: many; j_call: TRBJ2-5; v_call: TRBV5-1; cdr3_aa: CASSFLAGHQETQYF
clone_size: many; j_call: TRBJ2-7; v_call: TRBV29-1; cdr3_aa: CSASGGLEQYF
clone_size: many; j_call: TRBJ2-7; v_call: TRBV12-3/TRBV12-4; cdr3_aa: CASSFVDRWSYEQYF
clone_size: many; j_call: TRBJ1-6; v_call: TRBV6-1; cdr3_aa: CASSRTGASYSPLHF
clone_size: many; j_call: TRBJ1-2; v_call: TRBV7-8; cdr3_aa: CASSLAGHGYTF
clone_size: few; j_call: TRBJ1-5; v_call: TRBV20-1; cdr3_aa: CSARASNQPQHF
clone_size: many; j_call: TRBJ1-2; v_call: TRBV5-1; cdr3_aa: CASSPEGYGYTF
clone_size: -; j_call: TRBJ2-1; v_call: TRBV5-1; cdr3_aa: CASSPLGGVDEQFF
clone_size: many; j_call: TRBJ2-7; v_call: TRBV5-1; cdr3_aa: CASSMGTSNSYEQYF
clone_size: once; j_call: TRBJ2-3; v_call: TRBV18; cdr3_aa: CASSPGTPGSSTDTQYF
clone_size: many; j_call: TRBJ2-5; v_call: TRBV4-1; cdr3_aa: CASSQDREETQYF
clone_size: few; j_call: TRBJ2-6; v_call: TRBV29-1; cdr3_aa: CSARTALGANVLTF
clone_size: few; j_call: TRBJ2-1; v_call: TRBV11-2; cdr3_aa: CASSLVLRGTSGDEQFF
clone_size: -; j_call: TRBJ2-1; v_call: TRBV4-1; cdr3_aa: CASSQERATRAVDAHEQFF
clone_size: -; j_call: TRBJ1-2; v_call: TRBV12-3/TRBV12-4; cdr3_aa: CASSFLVDYGYTF
clone_size: many; j_call: TRBJ2-7; v_call: TRBV29-1; cdr3_aa: CSVTTRLNAYEQYF
clone_size: few; j_call: TRBJ2-1; v_call: TRBV5-6; cdr3_aa: CASSLVAGYEQFF
clone_size: many; j_call: TRBJ1-3; v_call: TRBV5-1; cdr3_aa: CASSPPGSGNTIYF
clone_size: -; j_call: TRBJ2-2; v_call: TRBV6-4; cdr3_aa: CASSGASGSLTGELFF
clone_size: -; j_call: TRBJ2-5; v_call: TRBV6-1; cdr3_aa: CASRSLGGQGKGQETQYF
clone_size: few; j_call: TRBJ2-6; v_call: TRBV20-1; cdr3_aa: CSAREIGITPSGANVLTF
clone_size: many; j_call: TRBJ2-1; v_call: TRBV20-1; cdr3_aa: CSARLTGTPYNEQFF
clone_size: many; j_call: TRBJ1-2; v_call: TRBV7-9; cdr3_aa: CASTPEGYGYTF
clone_size: many; j_call: TRBJ2-1; v_call: TRBV11-2; cdr3_aa: CASSLEGISGRFYNEQFF
clone_size: once; j_call: TRBJ2-7; v_call: TRBV23-1; cdr3_aa: CASSQSLPSVEQYF
clone_size: many; j_call: TRBJ1-6; v_call: TRBV6-2/TRBV6-3; cdr3_aa: CASSWNSPLHF
clone_size: few; j_call: TRBJ2-7; v_call: TRBV6-1; cdr3_aa: CASSEQGGWEQYF
clone_size: -; j_call: TRBJ2-7; v_call: TRBV30; cdr3_aa: CAGRDKGSYEQYF
clone_size: many; j_call: TRBJ2-2; v_call: TRBV5-6; cdr3_aa: CASSSLEKWATGELFF
clone_size: many; j_call: TRBJ2-7; v_call: TRBV20-1; cdr3_aa: CSALDSGSYSYEQYF
clone_size: few; j_call: TRBJ1-1; v_call: TRBV20-1; cdr3_aa: CSARDQGGPTEAFF
clone_size: many; j_call: TRBJ2-7; v_call: TRBV10-3; cdr3_aa: CAISLAQFSYEQYF
clone_size: -; j_call: TRBJ1-5; v_call: TRBV5-5; cdr3_aa: CASSLTPNQPQHF
clone_size: many; j_call: TRBJ2-5; v_call: TRBV12-3/TRBV12-4; cdr3_aa: CASSWTLAGSETQYF
clone_size: many; j_call: TRBJ1-5; v_call: TRBV6-1; cdr3_aa: CASRRTTDGNQPQHF
clone_size: many; j_call: TRBJ2-1; v_call: TRBV7-9; cdr3_aa: CASSLVLAGGRNEQFF
clone_size: -; j_call: TRBJ2-5; v_call: TRBV29-1; cdr3_aa: CSSYRDGGTQYF
clone_size: -; j_call: TRBJ2-4; v_call: TRBV21-1; cdr3_aa: CASSKEGDSDIQYF